The rows below give T cell receptor beta chains drawn from one sample of a study of CD8 T cells in Susac syndrome. TCRdb passed the immunoSEQ multiplex PCR reads through MiXCR, listing each CDR3 protein once. The sample lists 170,000 or so distinct CDR3 sequences, 90% to 96% occurring once. The sample comprised CD4+ T cells from PBMCs. The source of these receptors is a human donor with Susac syndrome. The CDR3 runs from the conserved cysteine through the conserved F or W. D genes are given only for firm matches. A row's size may be missing; if present it is once, few, many or a size class.

v_call	j_call	d_call	clone_size	cdr3_nt	cdr3_aa
TRBV19	TRBJ1-1	.	.	TGTGCCAGTAGACAGGTGGGTGAAGCTTTCTTT	CASRQVGEAFF
TRBV20-1	TRBJ1-4	.	.	TGCAGTGCCCGATGGCACAGCTTAAATGAAAAACTGTTTTTT	CSARWHSLNEKLFF
TRBV29-1	TRBJ2-1	TRBD2	few	TGCAGCGTTGTAAGTAGCGGGAGATACAATGAGCAGTTCTTC	CSVVSSGRYNEQFF
TRBV10-3	TRBJ1-3	TRBD1	.	TGTGCCATCAGTGAACGACAGGGTGCGGGAAACACCATATATTTT	CAISERQGAGNTIYF
TRBV30	TRBJ1-2	TRBD1	.	TGTGCCTGGACAGGGGGCAGATATGGCTACACCTTC	CAWTGGRYGYTF
TRBV5-1	TRBJ1-6	.	.	TGCGCCAGCAGCCGCGGGGATGATTCACCCCTCCACTTT	CASSRGDDSPLHF
TRBV30	TRBJ2-1	.	.	TGTGCCTGGAGCTCTAAGTCCTACAATGAGCAGTTCTTC	CAWSSKSYNEQFF
TRBV9	TRBJ1-2	.	.	TGTGCCAGCAGCTTCCCGGACAGTCAGAGCTACACCTTC	CASSFPDSQSYTF
TRBV20-1	TRBJ1-6	.	.	TGCAGTGCTTGGCAGGGGAAATCCTATAATTCACCCCTCCACTTT	CSAWQGKSYNSPLHF
TRBV6-5	TRBJ1-1	TRBD1	.	TGTGCCAGCAGTCCGGTGGACAGGGTGGGGCCTGAAGCTTTCTTT	CASSPVDRVGPEAFF
TRBV7-8	TRBJ2-3	.	once	TGTGCCAGCAGCCCCAACCCCGGAATTACGGATACGCAGTATTTT	CASSPNPGITDTQYF
TRBV12-3/TRBV12-4	TRBJ1-5	TRBD1	.	TGTGCCAGCAGCCCCGGGGGACAGCCCAATCAGCCCCAGCATTTT	CASSPGGQPNQPQHF
TRBV6-5	TRBJ2-5	.	few	TGTGCCAGCGGCGTGTGGGGAGAGACCCAGTACTTC	CASGVWGETQYF
TRBV4-3	TRBJ2-7	TRBD2	.	TGCGCCAGCAGCCAAGATGGATGGGAGGGTGCCTACGAGCAGTACTTC	CASSQDGWEGAYEQYF
TRBV30	TRBJ1-1	.	.	TGTGCCTGGGAGGGGGGCTCGACTGAAGCTTTCTTT	CAWEGGSTEAFF
TRBV20-1	TRBJ1-5	.	.	TGCAGTGCTTGGGACTGGGGGGGCAATCAGCCCCAGCATTTT	CSAWDWGGNQPQHF
TRBV15	TRBJ1-5	TRBD1	.	TGTGCCACCAGCAGAGATCGCGGCCAGGGGGGTCAGCCCCAGCATTTT	CATSRDRGQGGQPQHF
TRBV20-1	TRBJ2-1	.	.	TGCAGTGCTAGTCAGACCAGGACCTACTACAATGAGCAGTTCTTC	CSASQTRTYYNEQFF
TRBV7-2	TRBJ2-5	.	.	TGTGCCAGCAGCTTAGAGACGGAGACCCAGTACTTC	CASSLETETQYF
TRBV28	TRBJ2-7	.	.	TGTGCCAGCAGTTTTGGGCAGGGCTACGAGCAGTACTTC	CASSFGQGYEQYF
TRBV2	TRBJ1-6	TRBD1	.	TGTGCCAGCGGTCCAACAGGGGGCGGCTCACCCCTCCACTTT	CASGPTGGGSPLHF
TRBV16	TRBJ1-6	.	.	TGTGCCAGCAGCCCGCAACGGGGGGCCAATTCACCCCTCCACTTT	CASSPQRGANSPLHF
TRBV4-2	TRBJ1-1	.	.	TGTGCCAGCAGCCAAGAAACCAGGGTTTATGGCACTGAAGCTTTCTTT	CASSQETRVYGTEAFF
TRBV20-1	TRBJ2-7	.	.	TGCAGTGCTAGTAAAGGTTTAGCAAATTCCTACGAGCAGTACTTC	CSASKGLANSYEQYF
TRBV28	TRBJ1-2	.	.	TGTGCCAGCAGTTTGGTCAGGCGGTCCTATGGCTACACCTTC	CASSLVRRSYGYTF
TRBV20-1	TRBJ2-1	TRBD2	once	TGCAGTGCAGAGGGGGGAAGACTAGCGGGGATCCATGAGCAGTTCTTC	CSAEGGRLAGIHEQFF
TRBV28	TRBJ2-2	.	.	TGTGCCAGCAGCCCCGTAGGCAGGTGGGGTACCAACACCGGGGAGCTGTTTTTT	CASSPVGRWGTNTGELFF
TRBV12-3/TRBV12-4	TRBJ2-7	.	.	TGTGCCAGCAGTCCCTACATGGGGGATACCGAGCAGTACTTC	CASSPYMGDTEQYF
TRBV7-3	TRBJ2-7	TRBD2	.	TGTGCCAGCAGCTCCTCGGGACTAGCATCCGAGCAGTACTTC	CASSSSGLASEQYF
TRBV2	TRBJ2-3	.	.	TGTGCCAGCAGGCCCGGACGGACCACAGATACGCAGTATTTT	CASRPGRTTDTQYF
TRBV28	TRBJ2-7	.	.	TGTGCCAGCCTCCAGTTGGGCTACGAGCAGTACTTC	CASLQLGYEQYF
TRBV24-1	TRBJ2-3	.	.	TGTGCCACCCGGGACAGCGGGGATACGCAGTATTTT	CATRDSGDTQYF
TRBV6-5	TRBJ2-5	TRBD1	.	TGTGCCAGCAGGCGAACGGACAGGGAGACCCAGTACTTC	CASRRTDRETQYF
TRBV28	TRBJ2-7	TRBD1	.	TGTGCCAGCAGTTTCCGGACAGGGATGGGGGAGCAGTACTTC	CASSFRTGMGEQYF
TRBV5-8	TRBJ1-1	.	.	TGTGCCAGCAGCTCCAGGGCGAGGCGCACTGAAGCTTTCTTT	CASSSRARRTEAFF
TRBV27	TRBJ2-7	.	.	TGTGCCAGCAGTGATGCTAGCGACCATTACGAGCAGTACTTC	CASSDASDHYEQYF
TRBV25-1	TRBJ2-4	.	.	TGTGCCAGCAGTGATTTTGGAGGGCCGCACCTTCTTCAGTACTTC	CASSDFGGPHLLQYF
TRBV9	TRBJ2-1	.	.	TGTGCCAGCAGCGTAGGTGGGCAGGAGGCTGAGCAGTTCTTC	CASSVGGQEAEQFF
TRBV2	TRBJ2-5	.	.	TGTGCCAGCAGTGGGGACTTCAAAGAGACCCAGTACTTC	CASSGDFKETQYF
TRBV5-6	TRBJ2-5	TRBD2	.	TGTGCCAGCAGACGCTTATTCAGCGGGAGAGAAGAGACCCAGTACTTC	CASRRLFSGREETQYF
TRBV2	TRBJ1-1	.	.	TGTGCCAGCAGTGAAGGAGGGGCACGGACGGCTTTCTTT	CASSEGGARTAFF
TRBV30	TRBJ1-5	TRBD1	.	TGTGCCTGGGGAACCGGGACAGGGGGTCGGGTGCCCCAGCATTTT	CAWGTGTGGRVPQHF
TRBV3-1	TRBJ2-7	TRBD2	once	TGTGCCAGCAGCCCTAGCGGGAGGCCCGAGCAGTACTTC	CASSPSGRPEQYF
TRBV10-3	TRBJ1-2	TRBD1	once	TGTGCCATCAGTAGTACGGACAGGGGATATGGCTACACCTTC	CAISSTDRGYGYTF
TRBV4-3	TRBJ1-2	.	once	TGCGCCAGCAGCCAAGTTGGGGACGGTAGCTTCTATGGCTACACCTTC	CASSQVGDGSFYGYTF
TRBV30	TRBJ2-1	TRBD2	.	TGTGCCTTGGACTTGCCGGGACTAGCGGCCAATGAGCAGTTCTTC	CALDLPGLAANEQFF
TRBV29-1	TRBJ2-7	.	.	TGCAGCGTTGATGGGTTTTCACAGGGACCCCCCTACGAGCAGTACTTC	CSVDGFSQGPPYEQYF
TRBV7-3	TRBJ2-1	.	.	TGTGCCAGCAGCCCAGACGACTTCTACAATGAGCAGTTCTTC	CASSPDDFYNEQFF
TRBV3-1	TRBJ2-1	.	.	TGTGCCAGCAGCCAAGGCATCCGGGGGACGGATGAGCAGTTCTTC	CASSQGIRGTDEQFF
TRBV28	TRBJ1-3	.	.	TGTGCCAGCAGTCCCCCCAGACGAACGGCTGGAAACACCATATATTTT	CASSPPRRTAGNTIYF
TRBV29-1	TRBJ2-5	.	.	TGCAGCGTAATCCGGCAGCAAGAGACCCAGTACTTC	CSVIRQQETQYF
TRBV20-1	TRBJ1-2	.	.	TGCAGTGCGCAGACAGGAATTGCCTATGGCTACACCTTC	CSAQTGIAYGYTF